The 29 T cell receptor beta chains below were found in one sample sequenced in a study of cytomegalovirus exposure and HLA in healthy donors. Primers for the PCR totalled 60 Vbeta and 13 Jbeta. Sequenced by immunoSEQ multiplex PCR; TCRdb stores in-frame clones only, minus some. The repertoire consists of 150,000 or so clones, with roughly four fifths occurring once and the leading ten covering about 3.8%. The sequenced material came from PBMCs. The origin of the receptors is a middle-aged man in good health and CMV-seropositive.

The chain combines TRBV5-1 with TRBJ2-7, with D unresolved. From germline, CDR1 is SGHRS and CDR2 YFSETQ. The CDR3 covers 13 residues. Trimming stripped 1 base from V and 0 bases from J, with 5 bases between. CDR3 nucleotide sequence: TGCGCCAGCAGCTTGTACAACTCCTACGAGCAGTACTTC. This sequence encodes CASSLYNSYEQYF.

The V gene is TRBV6-4, the J gene TRBJ2-7, with 8 bases lining up with TRBD1. Unmatched junction bases numbered 10, after V lost 3 bases and J lost 3 bases. Looked up from germline, CDR1 is MRHNA and CDR2 is SNTAGT. The CDR3 has 16 residues. The CDR3 protein is CASSDSAGGGIYEQYF. CDR3 DNA sequence: TGTGCCAGCAGTGATAGCGCAGGGGGCGGAATCTACGAGCAGTACTTC.

The gene calls are TRBV4-1 and TRBJ2-3; 8 nucleotides agree with TRBD1. CDR1 is MGHRA and CDR2 is YSYEKL in the germline V gene. The CDR3 is made up of 17 amino acids. Trimming at V came to 0 bases and at J to 3 bases, leaving 8 bases not matched to a gene. CDR3 amino acids: CASSQEGSGGATDTQYF. The CDR3 DNA reads as TGCGCCAGCAGCCAAGAAGGCTCAGGGGGCGCGACAGATACGCAGTATTTT.

The V and J genes are TRBV9 and TRBJ2-5; 10 bases match TRBD2. This CDR3 has 15 residues. V shed 0 bases and J 4 bases; nucleotides not matched to a gene: 3. Germline CDR1 reads SGDLS; CDR2 reads YYNGEE. In DNA form, the CDR3 reads TGTGCCAGCAGCGTAGAGAGCGGGAGGGCAGAGACCCAGTACTTC. Protein: CASSVESGRAETQYF.

DNA for the CDR3: TGCGCCAGCAGCCCCGGACTAGCGGGAGGGCCTCTCAATGAGCAGTTCTTC. Translated, it gives CASSPGLAGGPLNEQFF. The chain employs TRBV5-1 and TRBJ2-1, with 15 bases matching TRBD2. CDR1 and CDR2 from the germline V gene are SGHRS and YFSETQ. The V gene end was trimmed by 4 bases and the J gene end by 6 bases; junction bases not matched to a gene: 8. This CDR3 region has 17 residues.

This chain uses TRBV21-1 with TRBJ2-7; the table's D call TRBD1 went unverified against the DNA. TRBV21-1 is classified as a pseudogene. The CDR3 totals 19 residues. The CDR3: CASNPARRRGQGVFHEQYF. DNA of the CDR3: TGTGCCAGCAACCCAGCGAGACGGAGGGGACAGGGAGTGTTCCACGAGCAGTACTTC.

The rearrangement uses TRBV5-4 and TRBJ2-7, with TRBD2 as a possible D gene (5 bases). The CDR3 loop spans 12 amino acids. V dropped 4 bases and J dropped 4 bases, with 9 bases sitting between them. Germline CDR1 and CDR2: SGHNT and YYREEE (reference sequence). For the CDR3, the DNA is TGTGCCAGCAGCGCCGCGGGTTACGAGCAGTACTTC. Amino acids: CASSAAGYEQYF.

This chain joins TRBV5-1 and TRBJ1-1; possible D gene TRBD1, 5 bases. Trimming removed 1 base at V and 1 base at J, with 17 bases between. The CDR3 is 17 amino acids. Germline lookup yields CDR1 SGHRS and CDR2 YFSETQ. The CDR3 protein is CASSLSMGGSRNTEAFF. CDR3 bases: TGCGCCAGCAGCTTGTCCATGGGGGGGTCGCGGAACACTGAAGCTTTCTTT.

V is TRBV10-3 and J is TRBJ2-7; 7 bases match TRBD1. Germline assignment: CDR1 ENHRY and CDR2 SYGVKD. V gave up 6 bases and J gave up 2 bases; unmatched junction bases: 7. CDR3 length: 14 amino acids. CDR3 nucleotide sequence: TGTGCCATCAGGAGACAGGGAGATACCTACGAGCAGTACTTC. Translated: CAIRRQGDTYEQYF.

V is TRBV5-1 and J is TRBJ2-7; a possible D gene is TRBD1 (5 bases). The ends were cut back, 0 bases at V and 3 bases at J, with 13 bases in the middle. Germline-derived CDR1 and CDR2 are SGHRS and YFSETQ. The CDR3 has 15 residues. This CDR3 is CASSLGVGVDYEQYF. DNA of the CDR3: TGCGCCAGCAGCTTGGGGGTAGGGGTGGACTACGAGCAGTACTTC.

V usage is TRBV6-1 and J usage is TRBJ1-5, with D possibly matching TRBD1 (6 bases). The CDR3 covers 13 residues. Trimming removed 1 base from V and 6 bases from J, with 7 bases in between. CDR1 is MNHNS and CDR2 is SASEGT in the germline V gene. CDR3 protein: CASSEVGAQPQHF. CDR3 DNA: TGTGCCAGCAGTGAAGTGGGGGCTCAGCCCCAGCATTTT.

A single count supports this clone. V is TRBV7-2 and J is TRBJ1-6, with D perhaps matching TRBD1 (5 bases). V was trimmed by 5 bases and J by 11 bases, leaving 19 bases between them. CDR3 length equals 15 residues. CDR1 and CDR2 from the germline V gene are SGHTA and FQGNSA. CDR3 protein: CASSPRLGDYTPLHF. The CDR3 DNA is TGTGCCAGCAGCCCACGACTTGGGGACTATACACCCCTCCACTTT. Looking up the rest from reference TRBV7-2 and TRBJ1-6 gives the full variable domain: GAGVSQSPSNKVTEKGKDVELRCDPISGHTALYWYRQSLGQGLEFLIYFQGNSAPDKSGLPSDRFSAERTGGSVSTLTIQRTQQEDSAVYLCASSPRLGDYTPLHFGNGTRLTVT.

This chain links TRBV4-3 with TRBJ1-2; possibly TRBD1 for D (6 bases). Trimming left V 2 bases short and J 6 bases short, with 22 bases between. Germline CDR1 LGHNA, CDR2 YSLEER. The CDR3 contains 17 residues. The DNA for the CDR3 is TGCGCCAGCAGCCAATCACCGTACAGGGATGAGATGGATGGCTACACCTTC. Amino acid sequence: CASSQSPYRDEMDGYTF.

The CDR3 nucleotides are TGTGCCAGCAGCTTAGCCAAACTAGAAAACATTCAGTACTTC. Translation: CASSLAKLENIQYF. The J gene is TRBJ2-4, the V gene TRBV7-9, with a tentative D call TRBD2 (5 bases). Trimming took 0 bases from V and 5 from J, leaving 8 bases between them. CDR3 length equals 14 residues. Germline CDR1 reads SEHNR; CDR2 reads FQNEAQ (reference sequence).

This CDR3 reads CASRPIGSGDEQFF. The CDR3 DNA is TGCGCCAGCAGACCGATCGGGAGCGGCGATGAGCAGTTCTTC. The V gene is TRBV4-1, the J gene TRBJ2-1, with D tentatively TRBD2 (6 bases). The V and J ends lost 6 bases and 8 bases respectively, with 17 bases between them. Germline assignment: CDR1 MGHRA and CDR2 YSYEKL. This CDR3 has 14 amino acids.

A few counts support this clone. V usage is TRBV18 and J usage is TRBJ2-7; the match to TRBD1 covers 11 bases. V shed 5 bases and J 4 bases; nucleotides not matched to a gene: 4. The germline gives CDR1 KGHSH, CDR2 LQKENI. This CDR3 region has 14 residues. This CDR3 reads CASSERDRGYEQYF. In DNA, the CDR3 is TGTGCCAGCTCAGAAAGGGACAGGGGGTACGAGCAGTACTTC. The entire variable domain, with the rest obtained from reference TRBV18 and TRBJ2-7, is as follows: NAGVMQNPRHLVRRRGQEARLRCSPMKGHSHVYWYRQLPEEGLKFMVYLQKENIIDESGMPKERFSAEFPKEGPSILRIQQVVRGDSAAYFCASSERDRGYEQYFGPGTRLTVT.

The chain has TRBV5-5 and TRBJ1-2; 12 bases are shared with TRBD1. CDR3 length: 15 amino acids. Germline V gene lookup returns CDR1 SGHKS and CDR2 YYEKEE (reference sequence). V gave up 4 bases and J gave up 4 bases; unmatched junction bases: 5. This CDR3 reads CASSQWGQGAYGYTF. CDR3 nucleotide sequence: TGTGCCAGCAGCCAGTGGGGACAGGGGGCCTATGGCTACACCTTC.

V gene TRBV21-1 combines with J gene TRBJ2-1; the listed D gene, TRBD2, was not tested against the DNA. TRBV21-1 is designated a pseudogene. There are 19 residues in the CDR3. CDR3 amino acids: CASSKGPTLAGGLYNEQFF. In DNA, the CDR3 is TGTGCCAGCAGCAAAGGCCCGACTCTAGCGGGGGGACTCTACAATGAGCAGTTCTTC.

This chain uses TRBV30 with TRBJ2-5, with a tentative D call TRBD2 (6 bases). The CDR3 is 13 amino acids. The V end was cut by 0 bases, the J end by 6 bases, with 11 bases between. The germline CDR1 and CDR2 sequences are GTSNPN and SVGIG (reference sequence). The CDR3 loop is CAWSVMGTQTQYF. In nucleotides, the CDR3 is TGTGCCTGGAGTGTAATGGGGACTCAGACCCAGTACTTC.

The rearrangement uses TRBV7-2 and TRBJ2-7; the D gene is possibly TRBD1 (6 bases). CDR1 and CDR2 (germline): SGHTA, FQGNSA. The CDR3 totals 13 residues. V shed 7 bases and J shed 7 bases, with 17 bases lying between them. The CDR3 nucleotides are TGTGCCAGCAACCCTCCAGGGGTGCATGAGCAGTACTTC. Translation gives CASNPPGVHEQYF.

V and J are TRBV4-1 and TRBJ2-7; 9 nucleotides agree with TRBD2. This CDR3 contains 14 residues. With 1 base clipped from V and 3 bases from J, the junction kept 1 base outside the gene matches. Per the germline V gene, CDR1 is MGHRA and CDR2 is YSYEKL. The CDR3 nucleotides read TGCGCCAGCAGCCAAGTAGCGGGAGACTACGAGCAGTACTTC. Translation gives CASSQVAGDYEQYF.

The chain has TRBV18 and TRBJ1-5, with unresolved D. V shed 4 bases and J shed 9 bases, with 16 bases lying between them. Germline-derived CDR1 and CDR2 are KGHSH and LQKENI. The CDR3 is made up of 14 amino acids. The CDR3 DNA sequence: TGTGCCAGCTCACATGACGGGGAATGGGGGCCCCAGCATTTT. It is translated as CASSHDGEWGPQHF.

The chain is built from TRBV19 and TRBJ1-5, with 11 nucleotides matching TRBD1. CDR1 is LNHDA and CDR2 is SQIVND in the germline V gene (reference sequence). This CDR3 has 17 residues. Trimming cost V 5 bases and J 9 bases; bases outside gene matches: 15. The CDR3 DNA sequence: TGTGCCAGTAGTGGAGCTGGGACAGGGGGTCCCAAGGTGCCCCAGCATTTT. Translating gives CASSGAGTGGPKVPQHF.

V gene TRBV5-6 combines with J gene TRBJ1-5, with D hard to call. The germline CDR1 and CDR2 sequences are SGHDT and YYEEEE. The CDR3 has 15 residues. Trimming removed 1 base at V and 1 base at J, with 9 bases between. CDR3 region: CASSLLAGSNQPQHF. The CDR3 DNA follows: TGTGCCAGCAGCTTGTTGGCAGGCAGCAATCAGCCCCAGCATTTT.

This chain's CDR3 is CAISEDTQNTEAFF. In DNA form, the CDR3 reads TGTGCCATCAGTGAGGACACCCAGAACACTGAAGCTTTCTTT. This sequence joins TRBV10-3 and TRBJ1-1; D remains unclear. V lost 2 bases and J lost 1, with 8 bases in between. CDR3 size: 14 residues. CDR1 and CDR2 (germline): ENHRY, SYGVKD.

The chain uses TRBV23-1 and TRBJ1-5; D gene unclear. TRBV23-1 belongs to the ORF category, with a function that is uncertain. V lost 7 bases, J lost 4 bases, and 11 bases lay in between. The CDR3 covers 13 residues. CDR3 residues: CASIIRENQPQHF. The CDR3 nucleotides are TGCGCCAGCATAATCCGGGAAAATCAGCCCCAGCATTTT.

This clone was counted a few times. The gene calls are TRBV2 and TRBJ2-7, with TRBD2 matching 8 bases. With 2 bases clipped from V and 4 bases from J, the junction kept 7 bases outside the gene matches. The CDR3 is 15 residues long. Germline assignment: CDR1 SNHLY and CDR2 FYNNEI. The CDR3 DNA is TGTGCCAGCAGTGAATGGAGGGGGACTAGTTACGAGCAGTACTTC. Residues: CASSEWRGTSYEQYF.

This rearrangement joins TRBV28 to TRBJ2-7, with 10 bases lining up with TRBD1. The junction had 9 bases not matched to a gene; V was cut back by 2 bases and J by 2 bases. The CDR3 loop spans 17 amino acids. CDR1 MDHEN and CDR2 SYDVKM come from the germline V gene. CDR3 in amino acids: CASSLQLGDRGTYEQYF. CDR3 in DNA: TGTGCCAGCAGTTTACAGCTTGGGGACAGGGGCACCTACGAGCAGTACTTC.

V usage is TRBV11-2 and J usage is TRBJ1-1; D uncertain. CDR1 and CDR2 (germline): SGHAT, FQNNGV. V gave up 1 base and J gave up 0 bases, with 3 bases separating them. The CDR3 consists of 13 residues. The CDR3 spells CASSLGMNTEAFF. The DNA for the CDR3 is TGTGCCAGCAGCTTAGGTATGAACACTGAAGCTTTCTTT.